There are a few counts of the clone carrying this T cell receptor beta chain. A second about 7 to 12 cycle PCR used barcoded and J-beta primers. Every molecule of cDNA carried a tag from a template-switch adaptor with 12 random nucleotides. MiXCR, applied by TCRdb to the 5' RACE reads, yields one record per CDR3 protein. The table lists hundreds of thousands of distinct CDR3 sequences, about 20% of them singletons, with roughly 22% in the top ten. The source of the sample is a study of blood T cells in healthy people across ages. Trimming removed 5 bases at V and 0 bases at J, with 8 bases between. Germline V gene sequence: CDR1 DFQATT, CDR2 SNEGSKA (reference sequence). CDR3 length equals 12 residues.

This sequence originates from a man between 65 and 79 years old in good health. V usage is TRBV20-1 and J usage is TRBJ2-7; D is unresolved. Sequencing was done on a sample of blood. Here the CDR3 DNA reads TGCAGTGCTCCGGCCGACTCCTACGAGCAGTACTTC. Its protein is CSAPADSYEQYF.